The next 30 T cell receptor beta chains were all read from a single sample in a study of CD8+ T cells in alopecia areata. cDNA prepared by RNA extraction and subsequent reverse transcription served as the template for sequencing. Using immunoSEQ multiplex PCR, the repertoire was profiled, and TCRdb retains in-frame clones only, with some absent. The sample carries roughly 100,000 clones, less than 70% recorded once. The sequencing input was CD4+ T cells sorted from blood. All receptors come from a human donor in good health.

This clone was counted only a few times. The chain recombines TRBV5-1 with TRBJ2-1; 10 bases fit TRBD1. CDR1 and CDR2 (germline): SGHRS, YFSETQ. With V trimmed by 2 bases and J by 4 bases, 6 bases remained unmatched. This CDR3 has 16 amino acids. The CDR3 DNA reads TGCGCCAGCAGCTTCATGACGGGACAGGGGTACAATGAGCAGTTCTTC. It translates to CASSFMTGQGYNEQFF.

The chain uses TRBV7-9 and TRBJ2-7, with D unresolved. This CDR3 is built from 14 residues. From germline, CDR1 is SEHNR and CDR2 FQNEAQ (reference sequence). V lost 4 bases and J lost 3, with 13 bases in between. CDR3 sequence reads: CASSSVGPRYEQYF. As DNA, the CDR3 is TGTGCCAGCAGCTCCGTTGGGCCTCGCTACGAGCAGTACTTC. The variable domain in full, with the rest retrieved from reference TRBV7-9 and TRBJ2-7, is DTGVSQNPRHKITKRGQNVTFRCDPISEHNRLYWYRQTLGQGPEFLTYFQNEAQLEKSRLLSDRFSAERPKGSFSTLEIQRTEQGDSAMYLCASSSVGPRYEQYFGPGTRLTVT.

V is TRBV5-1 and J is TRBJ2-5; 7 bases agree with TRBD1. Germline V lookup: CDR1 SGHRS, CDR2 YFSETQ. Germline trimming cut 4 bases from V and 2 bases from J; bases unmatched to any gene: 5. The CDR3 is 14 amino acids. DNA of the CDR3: TGCGCCAGCAGCCCCAGGACAGGACAAGAGACCCAGTACTTC. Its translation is CASSPRTGQETQYF.

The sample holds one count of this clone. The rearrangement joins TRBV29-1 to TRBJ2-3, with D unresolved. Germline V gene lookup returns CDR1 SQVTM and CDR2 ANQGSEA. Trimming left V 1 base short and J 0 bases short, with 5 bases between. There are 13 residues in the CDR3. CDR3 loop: CSVEVRSTDTQYF. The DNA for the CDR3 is TGCAGCGTTGAAGTGAGGAGCACAGATACGCAGTATTTT.

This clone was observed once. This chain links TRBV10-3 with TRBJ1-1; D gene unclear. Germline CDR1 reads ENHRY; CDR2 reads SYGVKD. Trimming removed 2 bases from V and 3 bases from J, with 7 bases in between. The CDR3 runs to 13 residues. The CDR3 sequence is CAISERWDTEAFF. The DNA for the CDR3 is TGTGCCATCAGTGAGAGGTGGGACACTGAAGCTTTCTTT.

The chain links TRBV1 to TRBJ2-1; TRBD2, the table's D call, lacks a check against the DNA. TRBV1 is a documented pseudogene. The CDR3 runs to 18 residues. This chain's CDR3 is CTSSPPQTSGDAYNEQFF. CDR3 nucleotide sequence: TGCACCAGCAGCCCGCCCCAGACTAGCGGGGACGCCTACAATGAGCAGTTCTTC.

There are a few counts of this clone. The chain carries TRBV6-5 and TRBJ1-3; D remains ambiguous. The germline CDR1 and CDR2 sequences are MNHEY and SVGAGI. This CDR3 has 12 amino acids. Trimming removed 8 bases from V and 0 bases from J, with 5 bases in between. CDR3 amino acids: CASGSSGNTIYF. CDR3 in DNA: TGTGCCAGCGGAAGCTCTGGAAACACCATATATTTT.

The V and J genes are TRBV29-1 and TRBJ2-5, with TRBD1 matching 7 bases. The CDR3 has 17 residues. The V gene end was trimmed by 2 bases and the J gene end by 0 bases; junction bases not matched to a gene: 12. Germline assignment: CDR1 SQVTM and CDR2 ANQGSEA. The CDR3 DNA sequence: TGCAGCGTTGAAAATCCGCCGGGACAGCGGTACCAAGAGACCCAGTACTTC. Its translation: CSVENPPGQRYQETQYF.

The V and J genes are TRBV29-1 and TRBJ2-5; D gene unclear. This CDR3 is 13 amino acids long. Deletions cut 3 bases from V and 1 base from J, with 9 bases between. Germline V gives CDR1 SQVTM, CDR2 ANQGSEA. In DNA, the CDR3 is TGCAGCGTTGAGTTAGGACGCCAAGAGACCCAGTACTTC. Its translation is CSVELGRQETQYF.

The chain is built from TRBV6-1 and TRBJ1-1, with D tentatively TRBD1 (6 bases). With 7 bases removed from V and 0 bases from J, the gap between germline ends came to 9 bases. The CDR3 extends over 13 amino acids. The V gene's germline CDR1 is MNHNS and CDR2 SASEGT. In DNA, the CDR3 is TGTGCCAGCACCGGGGACATGAACACTGAAGCTTTCTTT. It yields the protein CASTGDMNTEAFF.

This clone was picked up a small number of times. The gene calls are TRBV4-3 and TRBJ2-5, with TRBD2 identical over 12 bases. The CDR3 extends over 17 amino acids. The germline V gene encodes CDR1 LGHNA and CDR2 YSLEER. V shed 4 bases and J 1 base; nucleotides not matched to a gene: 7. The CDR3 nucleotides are TGCGCCAGCAGCCGTAGGACTAGCGGGGCAACCCAAGAGACCCAGTACTTC. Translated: CASSRRTSGATQETQYF.

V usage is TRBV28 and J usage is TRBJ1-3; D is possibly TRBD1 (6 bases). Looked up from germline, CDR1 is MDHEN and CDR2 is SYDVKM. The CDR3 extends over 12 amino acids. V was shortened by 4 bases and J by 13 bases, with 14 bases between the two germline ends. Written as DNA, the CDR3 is TGTGCCAGCAGTTCCTTCGACAGGCTAATATATTTT. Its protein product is CASSSFDRLIYF.

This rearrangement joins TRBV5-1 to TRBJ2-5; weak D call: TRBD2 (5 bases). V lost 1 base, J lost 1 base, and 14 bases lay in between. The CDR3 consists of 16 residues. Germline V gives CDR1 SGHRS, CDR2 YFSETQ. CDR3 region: CASSLRFRGFQETQYF. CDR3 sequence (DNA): TGCGCCAGCAGCTTGAGATTCCGGGGATTCCAAGAGACCCAGTACTTC.

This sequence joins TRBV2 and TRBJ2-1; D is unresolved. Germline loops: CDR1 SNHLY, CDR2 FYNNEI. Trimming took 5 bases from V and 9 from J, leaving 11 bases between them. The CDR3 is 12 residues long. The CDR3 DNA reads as TGTGCCAGCAGTCGAGCCGTCAGTGAGCAGTTCTTC. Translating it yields CASSRAVSEQFF.

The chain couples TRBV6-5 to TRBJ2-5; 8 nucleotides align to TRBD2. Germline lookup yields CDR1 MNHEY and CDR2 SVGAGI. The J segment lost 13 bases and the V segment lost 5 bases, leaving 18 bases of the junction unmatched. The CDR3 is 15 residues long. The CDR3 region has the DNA TGTGCCAGCAGTCCGCCACTCTCCGGGACTAGGGGGTTGTACTTC. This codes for CASSPPLSGTRGLYF.

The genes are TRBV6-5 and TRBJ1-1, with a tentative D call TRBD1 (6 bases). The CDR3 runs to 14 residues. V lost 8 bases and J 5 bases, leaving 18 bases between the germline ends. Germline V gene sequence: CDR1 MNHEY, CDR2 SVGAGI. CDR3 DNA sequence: TGTGCCAGCGGAGGTACGGGAAGGGGGACTGAAGCTTTCTTT. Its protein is CASGGTGRGTEAFF.

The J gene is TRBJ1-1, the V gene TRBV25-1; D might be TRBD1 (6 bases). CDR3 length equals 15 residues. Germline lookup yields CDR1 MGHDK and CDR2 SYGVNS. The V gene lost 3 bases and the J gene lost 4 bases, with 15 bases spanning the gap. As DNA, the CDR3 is TGTGCCAGCAGTGACGTAAGAGGGGGGCGCACTGAAGCTTTCTTT. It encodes CASSDVRGGRTEAFF. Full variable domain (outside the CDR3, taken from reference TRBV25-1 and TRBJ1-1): EADIYQTPRYLVIGTGKKITLECSQTMGHDKMYWYQQDPGMELHLIHYSYGVNSTEKGDLSSESTVSRIRTEHFPLTLESARPSHTSQYLCASSDVRGGRTEAFFGQGTRLTVV.

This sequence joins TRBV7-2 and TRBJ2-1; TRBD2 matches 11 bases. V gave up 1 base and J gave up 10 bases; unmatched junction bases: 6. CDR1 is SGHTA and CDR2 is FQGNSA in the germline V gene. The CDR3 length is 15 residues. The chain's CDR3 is CASSLVGGLAEEQFF. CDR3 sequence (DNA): TGTGCCAGCAGCTTAGTAGGGGGACTAGCGGAGGAGCAGTTCTTC.

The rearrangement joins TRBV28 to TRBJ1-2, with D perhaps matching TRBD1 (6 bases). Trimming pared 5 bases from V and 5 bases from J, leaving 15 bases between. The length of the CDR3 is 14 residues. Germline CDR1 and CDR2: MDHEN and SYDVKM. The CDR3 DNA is TGTGCCAGCAGTATACAGACAGGCTCATATGGCTACACCTTC. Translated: CASSIQTGSYGYTF.

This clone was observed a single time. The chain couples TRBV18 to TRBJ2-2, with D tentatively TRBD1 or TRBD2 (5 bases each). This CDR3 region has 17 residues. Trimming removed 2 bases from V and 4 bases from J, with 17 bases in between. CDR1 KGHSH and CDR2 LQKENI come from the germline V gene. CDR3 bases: TGTGCCAGCTCACCAGCTACAGCAAAAGGGACCACCGGGGAGCTGTTTTTT. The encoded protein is CASSPATAKGTTGELFF.

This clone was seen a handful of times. CDR3 sequence: CSVANRGRGLNTEAFF. In DNA form, the CDR3 reads TGCAGCGTTGCTAACAGGGGGCGCGGATTGAACACTGAAGCTTTCTTT. The chain combines TRBV29-1 with TRBJ1-1; 9 bases align to TRBD1. CDR1 is SQVTM and CDR2 is ANQGSEA in the germline V gene. The CDR3 length is 16 residues. Unmatched junction bases numbered 9, after V lost 4 bases and J lost 0 bases. The full variable domain, completed using reference TRBV29-1 and TRBJ1-1, is SAVISQKPSRDICQRGTSLTIQCQVDSQVTMMFWYRQQPGQSLTLIATANQGSEATYESGFVIDKFPISRPNLTFSTLTVSNMSPEDSSIYLCSVANRGRGLNTEAFFGQGTRLTVV.

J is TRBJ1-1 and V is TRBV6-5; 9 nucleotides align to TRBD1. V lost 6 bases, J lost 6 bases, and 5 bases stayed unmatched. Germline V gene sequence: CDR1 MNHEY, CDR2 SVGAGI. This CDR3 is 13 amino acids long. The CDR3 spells CASSMDRGAEAFF. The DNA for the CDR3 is TGTGCCAGCAGCATGGACAGGGGTGCTGAAGCTTTCTTT.

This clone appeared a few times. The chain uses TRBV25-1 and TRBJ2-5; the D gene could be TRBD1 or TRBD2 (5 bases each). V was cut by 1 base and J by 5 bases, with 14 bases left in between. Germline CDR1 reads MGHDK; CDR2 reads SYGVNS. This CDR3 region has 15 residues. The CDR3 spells CASSEFGTGRETQYF. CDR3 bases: TGTGCCAGCAGTGAATTCGGGACGGGGCGGGAGACCCAGTACTTC.

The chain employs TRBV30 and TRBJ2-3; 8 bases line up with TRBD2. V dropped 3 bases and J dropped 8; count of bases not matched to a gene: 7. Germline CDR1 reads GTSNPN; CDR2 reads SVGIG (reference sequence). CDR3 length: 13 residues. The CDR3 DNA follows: TGTGCCTGGAGGGGTAGCGGGGTCGGTACGCAGTATTTT. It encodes CAWRGSGVGTQYF.

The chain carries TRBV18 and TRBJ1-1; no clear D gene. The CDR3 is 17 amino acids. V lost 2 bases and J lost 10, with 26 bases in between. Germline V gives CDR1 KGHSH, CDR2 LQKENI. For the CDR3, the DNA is TGTGCCAGCTCACCAAGGACCCCGGGCGTACCCTTATCTGGAGCTTTCTTT. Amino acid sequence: CASSPRTPGVPLSGAFF.

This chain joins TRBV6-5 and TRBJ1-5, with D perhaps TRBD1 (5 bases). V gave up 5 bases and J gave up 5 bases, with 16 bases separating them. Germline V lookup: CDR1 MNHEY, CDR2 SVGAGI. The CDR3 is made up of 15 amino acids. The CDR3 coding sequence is TGTGCCAGCAGTACAGGCTGGGGCGAACATCAGCCCCAGCATTTT. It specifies CASSTGWGEHQPQHF.

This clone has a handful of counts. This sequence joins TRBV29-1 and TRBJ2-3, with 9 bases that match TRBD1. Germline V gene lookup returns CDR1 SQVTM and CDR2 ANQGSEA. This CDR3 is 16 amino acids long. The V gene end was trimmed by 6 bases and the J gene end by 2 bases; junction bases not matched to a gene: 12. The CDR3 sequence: CSVKRTGTGITDTQYF. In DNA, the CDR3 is TGCAGCGTGAAAAGAACCGGGACAGGGATCACAGATACGCAGTATTTT.

The CDR3 region has the DNA TGTGCCAGCTCACCAAATCAGGGACGGGAGCAGTACTTC. This encodes CASSPNQGREQYF. This sequence joins TRBV18 and TRBJ2-7, with D possibly being TRBD1 or TRBD2 (5 bases each). The CDR3 contains 13 residues. Germline V gene sequence: CDR1 KGHSH, CDR2 LQKENI. V dropped 2 bases and J dropped 7 bases, with 12 bases sitting between them.

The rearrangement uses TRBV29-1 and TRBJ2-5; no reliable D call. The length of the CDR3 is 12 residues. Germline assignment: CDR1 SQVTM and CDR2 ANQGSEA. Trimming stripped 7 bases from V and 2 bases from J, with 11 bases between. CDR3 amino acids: CSAGRQQETQYF. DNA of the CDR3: TGCAGCGCAGGACGCCAGCAAGAGACCCAGTACTTC.

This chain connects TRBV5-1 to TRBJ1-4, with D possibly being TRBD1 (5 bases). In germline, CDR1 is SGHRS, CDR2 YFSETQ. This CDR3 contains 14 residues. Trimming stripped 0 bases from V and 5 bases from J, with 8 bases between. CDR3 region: CASSLGGRNEKLFF. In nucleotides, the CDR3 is TGCGCCAGCAGCTTGGGGGGCAGGAATGAAAAACTGTTTTTT.